These 23 T cell receptor beta chains share one sample of origin, sequenced in a study of blood T cells in healthy people across ages. PCR was performed a second time for about 6 to 12 cycles using a sample-barcoded 5' primer and a J-beta primer mix. MiXCR, run by TCRdb on the 5' RACE reads, gives a single entry per CDR3 protein. The sample includes 1.8 million or so distinct CDR3 sequences, about two fifths of them seen just once. The sample taken for sequencing was blood. All receptors come from a human donor in good health.

The V and J genes are TRBV10-3 and TRBJ2-6; D call uncertain. This CDR3 is built from 16 residues. Germline CDR1 is ENHRY and CDR2 is SYGVKD. V was cut by 0 bases and J by 0 bases, with 6 bases left in between. The CDR3 spells CAISESYSSGANVLTF. The CDR3 DNA is TGTGCCATCAGTGAGTCTTACAGCTCTGGGGCCAACGTCCTGACTTTC.

J is TRBJ1-1 and V is TRBV21-1. TRBV21-1 is described as a pseudogene. The CDR3 length is 13 residues. The CDR3 region has the DNA TGTGCCAGCAGAGAGTTCAGGAACACTGAAGCTTTCTTT. Translating gives CASREFRNTEAFF.

The rearrangement uses TRBV12-3 or TRBV12-4 and TRBJ2-3, with TRBD1 identical over 8 bases. J lost 0 bases, V lost 10 bases, and 6 bases had no gene match. This CDR3 has 14 amino acids. The CDR3 DNA sequence: TGTGCCACCGGACAGGGCTCGAGCACAGATACGCAGTATTTT. Its translation is CATGQGSSTDTQYF.

This chain uses TRBV21-1 with TRBJ2-7; the table calls TRBD1, which could not be checked here. TRBV21-1 is a pseudogene. CDR3 size: 15 residues. The CDR3 loop reads CASSTRQGPPYEQYF. DNA for the CDR3: TGTGCCAGCAGCACCCGACAGGGACCTCCCTACGAGCAGTACTTC.

V usage is TRBV5-1 and J usage is TRBJ2-7, with D unresolved. V lost 4 bases to trimming and J lost 5 bases, with 19 bases between them. Germline V gene data show CDR1 as SGHRS and CDR2 as YFSETQ. CDR3 length equals 15 residues. In DNA form, the CDR3 reads TGCGCCAGCAGCCCCTTCCCCGGATTCTCGGACGAGCAGTACTTC. Translation gives CASSPFPGFSDEQYF.

This rearrangement joins TRBV7-3 to TRBJ1-5; 9 nucleotides agree with TRBD1. The J segment lost 1 base and the V segment lost 11 bases, leaving 9 bases of the junction unmatched. Germline V gene sequence: CDR1 SGHTA, CDR2 FQGTGA. CDR3 size: 15 residues. The CDR3 bases are TGTGCCGACGACAGGGGGGATGTGAGCAATCAGCCCCAGCATTTT. This translates into CADDRGDVSNQPQHF.

This clonotype was seen repeatedly, ten times or more. The rearrangement links TRBV29-1 to TRBJ2-5; weak D call: TRBD2 (5 bases). Trimming cost V 7 bases and J 1 base, with 13 bases left between them. Germline loops: CDR1 SQVTM, CDR2 ANQGSEA. This CDR3 has 13 residues. CDR3 DNA sequence: TGCAGCGGGACGGGATACACCCAAGAGACCCAGTACTTC. It is translated as CSGTGYTQETQYF.

Written as DNA, the CDR3 is TGTGCCACCAGCACCCGGTTAGGGGGGGCCGGGACCCAGTACTTC. Its protein product is CATSTRLGGAGTQYF. The V gene is TRBV15, the J gene TRBJ2-5, with D perhaps matching TRBD2 (7 bases). The CDR3 has 15 amino acids. The V end was cut by 4 bases, the J end by 7 bases, with 19 bases between. The germline V gene encodes CDR1 LNHNV and CDR2 YYDKDF (reference sequence).

This clonotype was detected a few times. The chain links TRBV4-3 to TRBJ2-3; 8 bases line up with TRBD2. The CDR3 contains 17 residues. Germline V CDR1 and CDR2: LGHNA, YSLEER. With 0 bases clipped from V and 0 bases from J, the junction kept 5 bases outside the gene matches. CDR3 sequence: CASSQEGAGESTDTQYF. As DNA, the CDR3 is TGCGCCAGCAGCCAAGAGGGAGCGGGGGAGAGCACAGATACGCAGTATTTT.

CDR3 in amino acids: CASARAPSEPAYEQYF. The CDR3 nucleotides are TGTGCCAGCGCGCGGGCCCCTAGCGAACCCGCCTACGAGCAGTACTTC. This sequence joins TRBV6-5 and TRBJ2-7, with D perhaps TRBD2 (6 bases). CDR1 and CDR2 from the germline V gene are MNHEY and SVGAGI. Between the trimmed V and J ends, which lost 8 bases and 2 bases, there was a span of 22 bases. This CDR3 contains 16 residues.

V is TRBV20-1 and J is TRBJ1-2; 7 nucleotides match TRBD1. The CDR3 extends over 13 amino acids. The germline V gene encodes CDR1 DFQATT and CDR2 SNEGSKA (reference sequence). Trimming removed 5 bases from V and 4 bases from J; junction bases left unmatched: 7. This CDR3 is CSASLWTGYGYTF. CDR3 sequence (DNA): TGCAGTGCTTCCCTTTGGACAGGCTATGGCTACACCTTC.

The CDR3 reads CASSRPNTGELFF. DNA for the CDR3: TGTGCCAGCAGTCGCCCGAACACCGGGGAGCTGTTTTTT. The V call is TRBV12-3 or TRBV12-4, the J call TRBJ2-2, with D unclear. V was cut by 5 bases and J by 0 bases, with 4 bases left in between. The CDR3 spans 13 residues.

The V call is TRBV29-1, the J call TRBJ1-4; no firm D call. The V end was cut by 1 base, the J end by 3 bases, with 9 bases between. Germline V gene lookup returns CDR1 SQVTM and CDR2 ANQGSEA. The CDR3 runs to 14 residues. The CDR3 loop reads CSVEGWGANEKLFF. As DNA, the CDR3 is TGCAGCGTTGAAGGCTGGGGTGCTAATGAAAAACTGTTTTTT.

V usage is TRBV19 and J usage is TRBJ1-4, with a possible D match to TRBD1 (5 bases). V was pared by 5 bases and J by 8 bases, with 12 bases between. The CDR3 has 13 amino acids. Per germline, CDR1 LNHDA and CDR2 SQIVND (reference sequence). The CDR3 loop reads CASSLGREEKLFF. DNA of the CDR3: TGTGCCAGTAGTTTGGGACGTGAGGAAAAACTGTTTTTT.

The genes are TRBV7-2 and TRBJ2-7, with D unresolved. V lost 3 bases and J 6 bases, leaving 9 bases between the germline ends. This CDR3 has 12 amino acids. Per the germline V gene, CDR1 is SGHTA and CDR2 is FQGNSA. This CDR3 reads CASSFIQREQYF. DNA for the CDR3: TGTGCCAGCAGCTTTATCCAGCGCGAGCAGTACTTC.

V gene TRBV27 combines with J gene TRBJ1-2, with a weak D call TRBD1 (6 bases). Trimming cost V 3 bases and J 3 bases, with 17 bases left between them. This CDR3 comprises 16 residues. Germline V lookup: CDR1 MNHEY, CDR2 SMNVEV (reference sequence). CDR3 region: CASSLAGAHTHYGYTF. The CDR3 coding sequence is TGTGCCAGCAGTTTGGCGGGGGCGCACACTCACTATGGCTACACCTTC.

The chain links TRBV7-9 to TRBJ1-6, with no clear D. Germline V gene data show CDR1 as SEHNR and CDR2 as FQNEAQ (reference sequence). The CDR3 extends over 15 amino acids. Trimming removed 2 bases at V and 5 bases at J, with 10 bases between. CDR3 DNA sequence: TGTGCCAGCAGCTTACTTTCGCTTGATAATTCACCCCTCCACTTT. It translates to CASSLLSLDNSPLHF.

This clonotype was seen only a few times. The J gene is TRBJ2-1, the V gene TRBV7-9, with a tentative D call TRBD2 (5 bases). V lost 4 bases and J 11 bases, leaving 12 bases between the germline ends. The CDR3 extends over 12 amino acids. Germline CDR1 reads SEHNR; CDR2 reads FQNEAQ (reference sequence). The CDR3 coding sequence is TGTGCCAGCAGCTACACGGGAAGCCAGCAGTTCTTC. Translated: CASSYTGSQQFF.

The V and J genes are TRBV6-2 or TRBV6-3 and TRBJ2-1; 7 positions match TRBD1. The CDR3 contains 15 residues. The trim removed 7 bases at V and 9 bases at J, leaving 15 bases unmatched. The germline V gene has CDR1 MNHEY and CDR2 SVGEGT. The CDR3 sequence is CASKPGGMVSGEQFF. DNA for the CDR3: TGTGCCAGCAAACCAGGGGGTATGGTTTCGGGTGAGCAGTTCTTC.

This clonotype was observed at least ten times. This chain joins TRBV12-3 or TRBV12-4 and TRBJ1-5; D may be TRBD1 (6 bases). The CDR3 totals 15 residues. Trimming removed 5 bases at V and 0 bases at J, with 11 bases between. CDR3 loop: CASSLRGYSNQPQHF. The CDR3 DNA follows: TGTGCCAGCAGTCTCAGGGGTTATAGCAATCAGCCCCAGCATTTT.

The chain carries TRBV24-1 and TRBJ2-7; 8 nucleotides match TRBD2. V trimming: 5 bases; J trimming: 3 bases; junction bases outside the gene matches: 2. There are 13 residues in the CDR3. Germline V gene data show CDR1 as KGHDR and CDR2 as SFDVKD. The CDR3 region is CATSGGTSYEQYF. CDR3 nucleotide sequence: TGTGCCACCAGTGGAGGGACTAGCTACGAGCAGTACTTC.

As for this clonotype: Mismatch with germline at one junction end may stem from a read error. V is TRBV20-1 and J is TRBJ1-2; 10 bases fit TRBD1. This CDR3 contains 13 residues. The germline CDR1 and CDR2 sequences are DFQATT and SNEGSKA (reference sequence). Here the CDR3 reads CSTSPGQGQGYTF. CDR3 in DNA: TGCAGTACTAGCCCGGGACAGGGGCAGGGCTACACCTTC.

A few counts support this clonotype. The chain links TRBV28 to TRBJ1-2; TRBD1 matches 7 bases. Germline loops: CDR1 MDHEN, CDR2 SYDVKM. The CDR3 is 14 residues long. Unmatched junction bases numbered 8, after V lost 5 bases and J lost 5 bases. In DNA form, the CDR3 reads TGTGCCAGCAGTGCCGGGACAGTTGGTTATGGCTACACCTTC. Its protein is CASSAGTVGYGYTF.